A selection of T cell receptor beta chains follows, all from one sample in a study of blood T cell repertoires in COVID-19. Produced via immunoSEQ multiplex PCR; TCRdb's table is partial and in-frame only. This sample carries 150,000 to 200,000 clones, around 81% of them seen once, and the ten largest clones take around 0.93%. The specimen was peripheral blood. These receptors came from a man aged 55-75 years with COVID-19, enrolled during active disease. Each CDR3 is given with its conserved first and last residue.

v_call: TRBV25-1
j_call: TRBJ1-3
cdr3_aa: CASSGAGTSRRRNTIYF

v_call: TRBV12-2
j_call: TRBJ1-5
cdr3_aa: CASRAAQGQDKNQPQHF

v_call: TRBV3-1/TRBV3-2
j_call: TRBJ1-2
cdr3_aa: CASSPREGATGYTF

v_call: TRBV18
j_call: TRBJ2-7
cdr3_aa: CASSPNGGGEIYEQYF

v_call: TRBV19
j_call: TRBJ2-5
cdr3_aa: CASSFRQGTSETQYF

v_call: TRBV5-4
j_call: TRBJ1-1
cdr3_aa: CASSLGQAGGTTEAFF

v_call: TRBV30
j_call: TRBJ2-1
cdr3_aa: CAWSPTPAYSGSSSYNEQFF

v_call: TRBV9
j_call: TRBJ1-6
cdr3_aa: CASSGGRRNSPLHF

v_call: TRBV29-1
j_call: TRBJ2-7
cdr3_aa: CSVTGENEYEQYF

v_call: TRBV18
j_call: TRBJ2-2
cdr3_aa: CASSPSGRSNTGELFF

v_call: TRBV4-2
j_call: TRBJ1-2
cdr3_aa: CASSQDTGYSNYGYTF

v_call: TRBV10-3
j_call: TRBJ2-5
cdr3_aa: CAISERGRTGEYQETQYF

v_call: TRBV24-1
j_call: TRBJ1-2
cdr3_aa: CATSEGGAYGYTF

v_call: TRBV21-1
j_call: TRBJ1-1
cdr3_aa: CASSKGPRNTEAFF

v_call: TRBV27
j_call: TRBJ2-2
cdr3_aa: CASRKTGGGTGELFF

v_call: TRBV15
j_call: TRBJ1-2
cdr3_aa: CATSRDYGTGYGYTF

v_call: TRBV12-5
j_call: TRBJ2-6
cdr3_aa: CASGSSGANVLAF

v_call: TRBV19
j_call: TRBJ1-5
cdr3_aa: CASQYHYSNQPQHF

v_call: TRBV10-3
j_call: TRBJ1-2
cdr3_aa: CAIRRGGIYGYTF

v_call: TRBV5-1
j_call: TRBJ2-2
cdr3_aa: CASSLGGIASFNTGELFF

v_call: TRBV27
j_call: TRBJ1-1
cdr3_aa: CASSYSRMNTEAFF

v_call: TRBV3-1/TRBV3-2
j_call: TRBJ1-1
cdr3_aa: CASSPPSNSLEAFF

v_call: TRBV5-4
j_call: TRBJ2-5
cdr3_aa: CASSSGTGQETQYF

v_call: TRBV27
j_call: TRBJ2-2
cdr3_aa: CASEEANTGELFF

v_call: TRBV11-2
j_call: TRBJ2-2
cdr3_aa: CASSLGQTGELFF

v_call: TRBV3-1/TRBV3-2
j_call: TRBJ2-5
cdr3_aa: CASSQGQGTETQYF

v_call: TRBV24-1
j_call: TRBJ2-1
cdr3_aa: CATSRQTSSYNEQFF

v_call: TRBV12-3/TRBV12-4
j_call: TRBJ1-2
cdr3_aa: CASSLGQGGYTF